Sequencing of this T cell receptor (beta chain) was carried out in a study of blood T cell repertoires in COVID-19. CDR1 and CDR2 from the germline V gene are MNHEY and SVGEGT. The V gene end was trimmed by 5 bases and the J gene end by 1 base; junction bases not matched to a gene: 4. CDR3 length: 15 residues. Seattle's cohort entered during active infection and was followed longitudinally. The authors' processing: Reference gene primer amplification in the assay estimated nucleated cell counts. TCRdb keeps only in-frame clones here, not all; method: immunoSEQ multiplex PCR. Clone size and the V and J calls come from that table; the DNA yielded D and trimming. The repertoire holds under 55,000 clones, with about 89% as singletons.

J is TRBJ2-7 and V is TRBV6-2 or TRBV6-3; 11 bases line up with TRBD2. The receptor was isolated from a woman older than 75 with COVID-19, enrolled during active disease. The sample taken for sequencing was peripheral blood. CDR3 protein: CASSKGTSGSYEQYF. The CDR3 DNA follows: TGTGCCAGCAGTAAGGGGACTAGCGGTTCCTACGAGCAGTACTTC.